The 25 T cell receptor beta chains reported below all come from one sample, sequenced in a study of T cells after yellow fever vaccination. Using its own MiXCR run on the 5' RACE reads, TCRdb lists one record per CDR3 protein. The sample consists of under 700,000 distinct CDR3 sequences, 17% of them appearing once. This specimen was PBMCs, taken 4 to 6 days after the first yellow fever vaccination. Receptors originate from a man between 18 and 35 years old who received the YFV17D yellow fever vaccine.

This clonotype was seen more than once but under ten times. The chain carries TRBV7-2 and TRBJ2-5, with D possibly being TRBD2 (5 bases). Germline CDR1 and CDR2: SGHTA and FQGNSA. V was clipped by 1 base and J by 1 base, with 10 bases between them. The CDR3 is 15 residues long. In DNA form, the CDR3 reads TGTGCCAGCAGCTTAGAACGAGGGTTCCAAGAGACCCAGTACTTC. It translates to CASSLERGFQETQYF.

Only one count was recorded for this clonotype. V is TRBV12-5 and J is TRBJ2-7; weak D call: TRBD1 (6 bases). In germline, CDR1 is LGHNT, CDR2 FRNRAP. The CDR3 is made up of 16 amino acids. V was trimmed by 0 bases and J by 0 bases, leaving 12 bases between them. DNA for the CDR3: TGTGCTAGTGGTTTGGTTTTAGGACAGAACTCCTACGAGCAGTACTTC. Its protein is CASGLVLGQNSYEQYF.

This rearrangement joins TRBV4-1 to TRBJ1-1, with D unclear. V was trimmed by 8 bases and J by 3 bases, leaving 13 bases between them. Germline V lookup: CDR1 MGHRA, CDR2 YSYEKL. This CDR3 comprises 13 residues. The CDR3 DNA reads as TGCGCCAGCGTTTCGGTGGCCGACACTGAAGCTTTCTTT. It yields the protein CASVSVADTEAFF.

This clonotype has ten or more counts. This chain joins TRBV19 and TRBJ2-7; 7 positions agree with TRBD1. The junction had 11 bases not matched to a gene; V was cut back by 0 bases and J by 0 bases. The CDR3 contains 18 residues. The V gene's germline CDR1 is LNHDA and CDR2 SQIVND (reference sequence). For the CDR3, the DNA is TGTGCCAGTAGTATAGATCGAGGATGTCGGGACAGCTCCTACGAGCAGTACGTC. Translated: CASSIDRGCRDSSYEQYV.

The chain carries TRBV4-3 and TRBJ1-2, with unresolved D. Germline CDR1 is LGHNA and CDR2 is YSLEER. This CDR3 is 15 amino acids long. Trimming cost V 1 base and J 4 bases, with 13 bases left between them. The CDR3: CASSQGGGSGYGYTF. The CDR3 DNA is TGCGCCAGCAGCCAAGGGGGAGGTTCTGGCTATGGCTACACCTTC.

The chain joins TRBV29-1 to TRBJ1-1; 8 bases match TRBD1. J gave up 4 bases and V 5 bases, and 3 bases lay outside the gene matches. The germline V gene encodes CDR1 SQVTM and CDR2 ANQGSEA. This CDR3 has 12 amino acids. CDR3 region: CSVRTGSTEAFF. CDR3 DNA sequence: TGCAGCGTTAGGACAGGGTCCACTGAAGCTTTCTTT.

This chain joins TRBV7-3 and TRBJ2-2; TRBD1 matches at 7 bases. Germline CDR1 and CDR2: SGHTA and FQGTGA. The CDR3 is 19 amino acids. The ends lost 3 bases at V and 1 base at J; junction bases unmatched: 14. The CDR3 reads CASSFCREVGTVNTGELFF. CDR3 nucleotide sequence: TGTGCCAGCAGCTTTTGTCGTGAGGTCGGGACAGTGAACACCGGGGAGCTGTTTTTT.

This chain joins TRBV12-3 or TRBV12-4 and TRBJ2-3; TRBD1 aligns across 9 bases. The V gene end was trimmed by 6 bases and the J gene end by 3 bases; junction bases not matched to a gene: 13. CDR3 length: 17 amino acids. In DNA form, the CDR3 reads TGTGCCAGCAGACCCACAGGGACAGGGCGAGATACAGATACGCAGTATTTT. Translating it yields CASRPTGTGRDTDTQYF.

This clonotype was found a few times. The chain links TRBV6-6 to TRBJ1-1, with 9 bases aligning to TRBD1. The V segment lost 5 bases and the J segment 10 bases; nucleotides outside the gene matches: 8. The V gene's germline CDR1 is MNHNY and CDR2 SVGAGI (reference sequence). The CDR3 sequence is 13 residues long. CDR3 loop: CASSPYRGLAAFF. The CDR3 nucleotides are TGTGCCAGCAGTCCGTACAGGGGGCTGGCAGCTTTCTTT.

V and J are TRBV9 and TRBJ2-3; D ambiguous. Trimming pared 2 bases from V and 6 bases from J, leaving 16 bases between. In germline, CDR1 is SGDLS, CDR2 YYNGEE. CDR3 length equals 15 residues. The DNA of the CDR3 is TGTGCCAGCAGCGTCCTAACCAGATCCCTTGATACGCAGTATTTT. This sequence encodes CASSVLTRSLDTQYF.

The chain carries TRBV29-1 and TRBJ2-7; 15 nucleotides line up with TRBD2. The CDR3 consists of 19 residues. V lost 0 bases to trimming and J lost 4 bases; unmatched junction nucleotides: 13. Germline V gene lookup returns CDR1 SQVTM and CDR2 ANQGSEA. The CDR3: CSVEEPGLAGGSTGYEQYF. The CDR3, as DNA: TGCAGCGTTGAAGAACCGGGACTAGCGGGGGGAAGTACCGGGTACGAGCAGTACTTC.

This clonotype was picked up a small number of times. The chain uses TRBV12-3 or TRBV12-4 and TRBJ1-4, with 9 bases aligning to TRBD1. Trimming took 7 bases from V and 8 from J; bases not matched to a gene: 5. The CDR3 extends over 13 amino acids. The CDR3 region is CASKQGAREKLFF. The CDR3 DNA follows: TGTGCCAGCAAACAGGGGGCACGGGAAAAACTGTTTTTT.

This clonotype was observed a handful of times. The V gene is TRBV4-2, the J gene TRBJ1-1, with unresolved D. V lost 0 bases, J lost 6 bases, and 14 bases lay in between. The CDR3 runs 15 residues. Germline V CDR1 and CDR2: LGHNA, YNFKEQ. The CDR3: CASSQDWVARAEAFF. CDR3 DNA: TGTGCCAGCAGCCAAGATTGGGTTGCGAGGGCTGAAGCTTTCTTT.

This clonotype was counted only a few times. This chain uses TRBV5-4 with TRBJ1-2; 8 nucleotides align to TRBD1. Germline V gene lookup returns CDR1 SGHNT and CDR2 YYREEE (reference sequence). V was clipped by 0 bases and J by 8 bases; unmatched bases: 12. CDR3 length: 16 residues. The CDR3: CASSLAPPSRGHGYTF. In DNA, the CDR3 is TGTGCCAGCAGCTTGGCCCCTCCGTCCAGGGGGCACGGCTACACCTTC.

V gene TRBV7-9 combines with J gene TRBJ2-7; unclear D gene. The V end was cut by 5 bases, the J end by 3 bases, with 14 bases between. The CDR3 spans 14 residues. CDR1 is SEHNR, CDR2 FQNEAQ, per germline (reference sequence). CDR3 residues: CASSDTKSYYEQYV. For the CDR3, the DNA is TGTGCCAGCAGCGATACTAAGTCCTACTACGAGCAGTACGTC.

This clonotype was picked up many times. V and J are TRBV4-1 and TRBJ2-2; TRBD2 agrees at 8 bases. The length of the CDR3 is 17 residues. The germline V gene has CDR1 MGHRA and CDR2 YSYEKL. The ends lost 1 base at V and 7 bases at J; junction bases unmatched: 11. CDR3 in amino acids: CASSQVGLAGSNGELFF. The CDR3 nucleotides read TGCGCCAGCAGCCAAGTTGGGCTAGCGGGTAGTAACGGGGAGCTGTTTTTT.

V gene TRBV5-4 combines with J gene TRBJ2-3, with D possibly TRBD2 on 6 matching bases. V lost 4 bases, J lost 11 bases, and 17 bases lay in between. Germline loops: CDR1 SGHNT, CDR2 YYREEE (reference sequence). The CDR3 extends over 13 amino acids. The CDR3 nucleotides are TGTGCCAGCAGCGAGAGTTTGGGGGGTGTGCAGTATTTT. Translation gives CASSESLGGVQYF. The whole variable domain, filled in from reference TRBV5-4 and TRBJ2-3, reads ETGVTQSPTHLIKTRGQQVTLRCSSQSGHNTVSWYQQALGQGPQFIFQYYREEENGRGNFPPRFSGLQFPNYSSELNVNALELDDSALYLCASSESLGGVQYFGPGTRLTVL.

This clonotype was recorded many times. The chain links TRBV7-2 to TRBJ2-1; 8 bases align to TRBD2. This CDR3 contains 16 residues. Germline trimming cut 5 bases from V and 1 base from J; bases unmatched to any gene: 7. Germline V gene sequence: CDR1 SGHTA, CDR2 FQGNSA. The CDR3 sequence: CASSAGRVESYNEQFF. As DNA, the CDR3 is TGTGCCAGCAGCGCCGGGAGGGTCGAATCCTACAATGAGCAGTTCTTC.

CDR3 loop: CASSSDRQSYEQYF. Here the CDR3 DNA reads TGTGCCAGCAGTTCTGACCGACAGTCCTACGAGCAGTACTTC. The chain joins TRBV12-3 or TRBV12-4 to TRBJ2-7, with D tentatively TRBD1 (5 bases). CDR3 length: 14 amino acids. Trimming took off 4 bases at V and 1 base at J, with 11 bases between the two ends.

This clonotype was seen a few times. This rearrangement joins TRBV12-3 or TRBV12-4 to TRBJ1-6, with D unclear. The V and J ends lost 4 bases and 11 bases respectively, with 12 bases between them. The CDR3 covers 13 residues. Here the CDR3 DNA reads TGTGCCAGCAGTTCTCAGACGAGGGCACCCCTCCACTTT. It translates to CASSSQTRAPLHF.

This clonotype was observed a few times. The chain carries TRBV7-9 and TRBJ1-4; D may be TRBD1 (5 bases). Germline V gene sequence: CDR1 SEHNR, CDR2 FQNEAQ (reference sequence). The length of the CDR3 is 13 residues. Trimming took 8 bases from V and 8 from J, leaving 15 bases between them. The CDR3 bases are TGTGCCAGCGAGAGGGGCGTTGGGGAAAAACTGTTTTTT. Its protein is CASERGVGEKLFF. Drawing the rest from reference TRBV7-9 and TRBJ1-4, the complete variable domain is DTGVSQNPRHKITKRGQNVTFRCDPISEHNRLYWYRQTLGQGPEFLTYFQNEAQLEKSRLLSDRFSAERPKGSFSTLEIQRTEQGDSAMYLCASERGVGEKLFFGSGTQLSVL.

This clonotype was counted between two and nine times. The chain uses TRBV29-1 and TRBJ1-2; 12 bases map to TRBD1. J lost 3 bases, V lost 3 bases, and 11 bases had no gene match. Germline values: CDR1 SQVTM, CDR2 ANQGSEA. The CDR3 covers 17 residues. CDR3 DNA sequence: TGCAGCGTTGATGGGACAGGGGGCGAAGTTGGGGACTATGGCTACACCTTC. It is translated as CSVDGTGGEVGDYGYTF. The full variable domain, completed using reference TRBV29-1 and TRBJ1-2, is SAVISQKPSRDICQRGTSLTIQCQVDSQVTMMFWYRQQPGQSLTLIATANQGSEATYESGFVIDKFPISRPNLTFSTLTVSNMSPEDSSIYLCSVDGTGGEVGDYGYTFGSGTRLTVV.

This clonotype has more than one count but fewer than ten. This chain links TRBV27 with TRBJ2-7; the match to TRBD1 covers 8 bases. The CDR3 has 13 residues. Germline CDR1 and CDR2: MNHEY and SMNVEV (reference sequence). With V trimmed by 6 bases and J by 6 bases, 7 bases remained unmatched. CDR3 nucleotides: TGTGCCAGCAGCCCGACAGGGGCGGTCGAGCAGTACGTC. Protein: CASSPTGAVEQYV.

This clonotype was counted ten times or more. J is TRBJ2-3 and V is TRBV10-3; no reliable D call. Germline V gene sequence: CDR1 ENHRY, CDR2 SYGVKD. The germline V and J ends were trimmed by 2 bases and 2 bases, with 5 bases remaining between them. CDR3 length: 13 residues. The CDR3: CAISEGPTDTQYF. CDR3 DNA sequence: TGTGCCATCAGTGAGGGTCCCACAGATACGCAGTATTTT.

This clonotype was recorded a few times. The V and J genes are TRBV5-5 and TRBJ2-7; 7 positions agree with TRBD2. The V segment lost 6 bases and the J segment 1 base; nucleotides outside the gene matches: 7. CDR3 size: 14 residues. Germline V gene sequence: CDR1 SGHKS, CDR2 YYEKEE (reference sequence). The CDR3 region is CASIRGGDSYEQYV. The CDR3 coding sequence is TGTGCCAGCATCCGGGGAGGGGATTCCTACGAGCAGTACGTC.